This TCR beta chain was retrieved from a study of blood T cell repertoires in COVID-19. As for the study in general: The United States, Italy and Spain provided the acute and convalescent COVID-19 samples. The analysed material was cDNA or gDNA that came from T cells, B-cell-depleted T cells, or PBMCs.

Trimming removed 6 bases from V and 3 bases from J, with 9 bases in between. The CDR3 has 12 amino acids. Germline CDR1 and CDR2: MNHEY and SVGAGI. The repertoire was sequenced with immunoSEQ multiplex PCR; TCRdb's copy has only in-frame clones and lacks some. Of 62,000 or so clones listed, about 88% were seen once; the top ten hold roughly 8%. This clone occurred a few times. Sequenced material: peripheral blood. The chain joins TRBV6-5 to TRBJ2-7; D not resolved. The origin of this receptor is a man in his fifties with active COVID-19. The CDR3 region has the DNA TGTGCCAGCAGCGCACAGTACTACGAGCAGTACTTC. Protein sequence: CASSAQYYEQYF.